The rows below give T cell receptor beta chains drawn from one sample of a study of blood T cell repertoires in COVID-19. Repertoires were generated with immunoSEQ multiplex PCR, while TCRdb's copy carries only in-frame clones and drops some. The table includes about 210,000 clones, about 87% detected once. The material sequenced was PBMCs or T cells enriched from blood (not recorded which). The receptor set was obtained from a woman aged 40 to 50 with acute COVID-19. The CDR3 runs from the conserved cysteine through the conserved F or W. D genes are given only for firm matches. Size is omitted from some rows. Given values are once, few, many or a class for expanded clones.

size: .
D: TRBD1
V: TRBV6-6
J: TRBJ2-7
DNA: TGTGCCAGCAGTTACTCGGAACAGGGGAAAGACGAGCAGTACTTC
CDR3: CASSYSEQGKDEQYF

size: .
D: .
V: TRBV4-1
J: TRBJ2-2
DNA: TGCGCCAGCAGCCAGGGTGGACAACCCTATTGGGCCGGGGAGCTGTTTTTT
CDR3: CASSQGGQPYWAGELFF

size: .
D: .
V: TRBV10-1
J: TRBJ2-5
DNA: TGCGCCAGCAGTGAGTCGCAGGGAGGAGGAGAGACCCAGTACTTC
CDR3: CASSESQGGGETQYF

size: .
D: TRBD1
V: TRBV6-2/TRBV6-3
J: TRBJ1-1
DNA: TGTGCCAGCAGTTACCCACAGGGGGGGATGAACACTGAAGCTTTCTTT
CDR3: CASSYPQGGMNTEAFF

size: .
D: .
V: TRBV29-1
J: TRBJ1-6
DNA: TGCAGCGTTAGGGAGGGATATAATTCACCCCTCCACTTT
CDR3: CSVREGYNSPLHF

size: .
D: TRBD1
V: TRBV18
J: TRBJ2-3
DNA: TGTGCCAGCTCACCTTGGACAGGAGATACGCAGTATTTT
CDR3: CASSPWTGDTQYF

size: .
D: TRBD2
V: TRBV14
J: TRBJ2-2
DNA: TGTGCCAGCAGCCGAACCCCGGGTCTAGCGGCCGGGGAGCTGTTTTTT
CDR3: CASSRTPGLAAGELFF

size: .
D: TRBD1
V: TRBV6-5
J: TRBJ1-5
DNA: TGTGCCAGCCACCGGGACAGGGGCAATCAGCCCCAGCATTTT
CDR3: CASHRDRGNQPQHF

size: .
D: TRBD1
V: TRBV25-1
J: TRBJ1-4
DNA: TGTGCCAGCAGTGAATCAGGGGGAGGACATGAAAAACTGTTTTTT
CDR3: CASSESGGGHEKLFF

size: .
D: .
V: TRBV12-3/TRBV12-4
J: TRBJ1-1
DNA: TGTGCCAGCAGAGCTTACGCCGACACTGAAGCTTTCTTT
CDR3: CASRAYADTEAFF

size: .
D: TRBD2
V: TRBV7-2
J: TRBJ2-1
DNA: TGTGCCAGCAGCTTACTAGCGGGGGGGCGGCAGTTCTTC
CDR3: CASSLLAGGRQFF

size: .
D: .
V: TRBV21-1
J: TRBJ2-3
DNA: TGTGCCAGCAGCCCCCCACTGGGAGAAGACGGAGACACGCAGTATTTT
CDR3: CASSPPLGEDGDTQYF

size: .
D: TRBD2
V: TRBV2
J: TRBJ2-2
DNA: TGTGCCAGCAGTACTAGCGGGAGAGGCACCGGGGAGCTGTTTTTT
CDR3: CASSTSGRGTGELFF

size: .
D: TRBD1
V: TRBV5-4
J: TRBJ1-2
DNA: TGTGCCAGCAGCCTCCCGGGACAGGGGACCTATGGCTACACCTTC
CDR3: CASSLPGQGTYGYTF

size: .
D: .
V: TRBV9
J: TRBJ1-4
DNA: TGTGCCAGCAGCGTAGGGAGTAAAGGCGAAAAACTGTTTTTT
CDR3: CASSVGSKGEKLFF

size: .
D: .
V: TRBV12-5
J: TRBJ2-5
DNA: TGTGCTAGTGGTCCATCGGGAGAAGAGACCCAGTACTTC
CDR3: CASGPSGEETQYF

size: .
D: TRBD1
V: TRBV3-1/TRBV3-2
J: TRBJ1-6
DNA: TGTGCCAGCAGCCAAGAGGGACAGCCGCTTTCACCCCTCCACTTT
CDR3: CASSQEGQPLSPLHF

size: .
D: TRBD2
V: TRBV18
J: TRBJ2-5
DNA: TGTGCCAGCTCACCACTAAGAGTAGCGGGAGGACAAGAGACCCAGTACTTC
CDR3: CASSPLRVAGGQETQYF

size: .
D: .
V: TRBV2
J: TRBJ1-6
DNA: TGTGCCAGCAGTGTGCCGGGGGGTTCACCCCTCCACTTT
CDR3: CASSVPGGSPLHF

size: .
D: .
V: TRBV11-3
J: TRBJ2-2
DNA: TGTGCCAGCAGCCAAACAGCGAACACCGGGGAGCTGTTTTTT
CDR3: CASSQTANTGELFF

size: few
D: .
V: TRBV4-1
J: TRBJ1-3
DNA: TGCGCCAGCAGCCAAGGAAGGGGCCCTGGAAACACCATATATTTT
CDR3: CASSQGRGPGNTIYF

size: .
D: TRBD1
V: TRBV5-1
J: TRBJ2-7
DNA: TGCGCCAGCAGCTTACAGGGGGATGTCTACGAGCAGTACTTC
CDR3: CASSLQGDVYEQYF

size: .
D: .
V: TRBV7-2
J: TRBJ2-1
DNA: TGTGCCAGCAGCCCCGGGCCAGGGGGGAATGAGCAGTTCTTC
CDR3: CASSPGPGGNEQFF

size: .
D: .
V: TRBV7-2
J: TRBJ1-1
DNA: TGTGCCAGCAGCTTTTCACAGAAGAACACTGAAGCTTTCTTT
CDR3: CASSFSQKNTEAFF

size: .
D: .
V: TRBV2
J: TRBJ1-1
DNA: TGTGCCAGCAGCGACCAGGGGATTTTGAACACTGAAGCTTTCTTT
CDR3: CASSDQGILNTEAFF

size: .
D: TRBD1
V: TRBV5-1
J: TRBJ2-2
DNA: TGCGCCAGCAGCAGGCTACAGGGGACGGACACCGGGGAGCTGTTTTTT
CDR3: CASSRLQGTDTGELFF

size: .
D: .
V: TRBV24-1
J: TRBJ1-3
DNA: TGTGCCACCAGTGAAAGCGGAAACACCATATATTTT
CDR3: CATSESGNTIYF

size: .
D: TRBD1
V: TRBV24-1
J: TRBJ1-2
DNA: TGTGCCACCAGTGACCCCAAGAGGACAGGGCAAGGCTACACCTTC
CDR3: CATSDPKRTGQGYTF

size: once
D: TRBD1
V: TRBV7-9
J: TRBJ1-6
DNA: TGTGCCAGCAGCCGATCCGGACAGGGTGATAATTCACCCCTCCACTTT
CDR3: CASSRSGQGDNSPLHF

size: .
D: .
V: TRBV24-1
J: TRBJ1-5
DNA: TGTGCCACCAGTGATTCCAGACAGGTTAGCAATCAGCCCCAGCATTTT
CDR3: CATSDSRQVSNQPQHF

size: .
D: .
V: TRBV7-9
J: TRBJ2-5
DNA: TGTGCCAGCAGGGGGGCGGAGACCCAGTACTTC
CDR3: CASRGAETQYF

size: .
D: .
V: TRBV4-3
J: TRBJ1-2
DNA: TGCGCCAGCAGCCAAGATGCGTTAGACCTTCCCGGGCGTTTAGGTAGGAGGTATGGCTACACCTTC
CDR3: CASSQDALDLPGRLGRRYGYTF

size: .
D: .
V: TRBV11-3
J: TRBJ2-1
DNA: TGTGCCAGCAGCTTAGATAAGCGGAACCGGTACAATGAGCAGTTCTTC
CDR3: CASSLDKRNRYNEQFF

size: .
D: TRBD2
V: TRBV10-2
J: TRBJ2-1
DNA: TGCGCCAGCAGCGTACTGCGGGGGGACAATGAGCAGTTCTTC
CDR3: CASSVLRGDNEQFF

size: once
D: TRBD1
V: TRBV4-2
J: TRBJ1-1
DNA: TGTGCCAGCAGCCTGGCCCGGACAGGGGTACCCACTGAAGCTTTCTTT
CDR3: CASSLARTGVPTEAFF

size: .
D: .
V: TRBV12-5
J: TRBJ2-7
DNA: TGTGCTAGTGGTTTGGTAGGGATTGGCAGGGCCAACTACGAGCAGTACTTC
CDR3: CASGLVGIGRANYEQYF

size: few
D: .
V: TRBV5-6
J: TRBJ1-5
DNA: TGTGCCAGCAGCTTGCGGGGTAGTAGCAATCAGCCCCAGCATTTT
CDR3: CASSLRGSSNQPQHF

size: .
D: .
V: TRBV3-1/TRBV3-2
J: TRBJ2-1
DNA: TGTGCCAGCAGCCAAGATAGACAGCAAGGGTATGAGCAGTTCTTC
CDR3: CASSQDRQQGYEQFF

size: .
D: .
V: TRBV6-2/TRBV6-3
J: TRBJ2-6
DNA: TGTGCCAGCAGTTACTTGGAACAGCGGTTCTCTGGGGCCAACGTCCTGACTTTC
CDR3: CASSYLEQRFSGANVLTF

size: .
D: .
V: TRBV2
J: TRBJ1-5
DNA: TGTGCCAGCAGTGGGGAGGTTGATCAGCCCCAGCATTTT
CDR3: CASSGEVDQPQHF

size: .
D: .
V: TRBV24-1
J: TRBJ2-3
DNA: TGTGCCACCAGTGACAGTTCCCTTAGCACAGATACGCAGTATTTT
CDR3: CATSDSSLSTDTQYF

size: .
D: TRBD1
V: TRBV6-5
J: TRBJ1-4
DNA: TGTGCCAGCAGTTACGTGGGACAGGGAGGTGAAAAACTGTTTTTT
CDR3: CASSYVGQGGEKLFF

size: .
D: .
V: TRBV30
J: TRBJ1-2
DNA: TGTGCCTGGAGTGTAGGTTCTGGAGGGATATATGGCTACACCTTC
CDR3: CAWSVGSGGIYGYTF

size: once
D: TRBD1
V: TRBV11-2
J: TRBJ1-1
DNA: TGTGCCAGCAGCCCCCCCGGGACAGGGAACACTGAAGCTTTCTTT
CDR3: CASSPPGTGNTEAFF

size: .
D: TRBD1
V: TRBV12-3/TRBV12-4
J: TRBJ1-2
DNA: TGTGCCAGCAGCTGGACAGGTTTATATGGCTACACCTTC
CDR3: CASSWTGLYGYTF